The source of this TCR beta chain is a study of molecular identifiers for immune sequencing clone quantification. For the study at large: Naive CD8 cell RNA, from about 20,000 or 100,000 cells, was split five ways in replicates, with four sequenced.

Preparation of the bulk TCR libraries relied on previously described methods and listed TCR primers. In TCRdb, the PCR reads were re-called with MiXCR into one record per CDR3 protein. This table has about half a million distinct CDR3 sequences, about a quarter appearing once. Study-wide findings and caveats: Clone sizes could be underestimated for highly expanded clones when identical TCR molecules share a barcode. For effector cells, clones above 20 RNA copies held over 97% of molecules; for naive cells, under 1%.

Deletions cut 1 base from V and 2 bases from J, with 14 bases between. CDR1 and CDR2 (germline): SGHRS, YFSETQ. This CDR3 is built from 16 residues. This clonotype was counted only a few times. The antigen is undetermined. The source of this sequence is a human donor in good health. Some libraries in this study had Jurkat cell RNA spiked in. The chain employs TRBV5-1 and TRBJ2-3; D is uncertain. Sequences were obtained from naive CD8+ T cells from blood, with Jurkat cell RNA spiked in. Subset described: FACS-sorted CD8+CD4-CCR7+CD45RA+ naive T cells. CDR3 bases: TGCGCCAGCAGCTTGTACGGCAGTAGCAACACAGATACGCAGTATTTT. Translated, it gives CASSLYGSSNTDTQYF.